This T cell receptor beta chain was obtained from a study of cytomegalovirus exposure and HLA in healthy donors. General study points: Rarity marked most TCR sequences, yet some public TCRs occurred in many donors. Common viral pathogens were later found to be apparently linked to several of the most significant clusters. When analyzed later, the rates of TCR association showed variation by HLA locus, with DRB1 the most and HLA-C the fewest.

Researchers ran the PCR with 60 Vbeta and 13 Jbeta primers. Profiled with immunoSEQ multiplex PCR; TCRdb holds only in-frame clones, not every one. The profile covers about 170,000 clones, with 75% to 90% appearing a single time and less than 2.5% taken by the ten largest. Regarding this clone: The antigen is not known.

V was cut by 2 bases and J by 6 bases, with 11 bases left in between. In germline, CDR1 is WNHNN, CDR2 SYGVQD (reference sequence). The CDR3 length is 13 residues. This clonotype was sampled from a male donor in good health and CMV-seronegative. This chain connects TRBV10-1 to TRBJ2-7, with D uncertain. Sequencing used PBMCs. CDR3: CASSEEVVTEQYF. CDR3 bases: TGCGCCAGCAGTGAGGAGGTGGTAACCGAGCAGTACTTC.